These 16 T cell receptor beta chains were all obtained from the same sample, sequenced in a study of shared clonotypes between healthy human individuals. Repertoires were generated with immunoSEQ multiplex PCR, while TCRdb's copy carries only in-frame clones and drops some. The sample carries 300,000 or so clones, around two thirds recorded once. The sequenced material came from memory CD4+ T cells sorted from blood. Subset noted: CD45RA-negative fraction. These receptors all stem from a man between 25 and 39 years old in good health.

The rearrangement joins TRBV10-3 to TRBJ2-7, with 7 bases fitting TRBD1. CDR1 and CDR2 (germline): ENHRY, SYGVKD. V shed 5 bases and J 0 bases; nucleotides not matched to a gene: 7. The CDR3 spans 15 residues. The CDR3 DNA reads as TGTGCCATCAGTAACGGGACAGCGACCTCCTACGAGCAGTACTTC. Encoded protein: CAISNGTATSYEQYF.

The chain recombines TRBV7-2 with TRBJ2-7; 8 nucleotides line up with TRBD1. The germline gives CDR1 SGHTA, CDR2 FQGNSA. V lost 2 bases to trimming and J lost 2 bases; unmatched junction nucleotides: 2. This CDR3 has 14 residues. CDR3 sequence: CASSLRTGPYEQYF. Here the CDR3 DNA reads TGTGCCAGCAGCTTACGGACAGGGCCCTACGAGCAGTACTTC.

This clone was counted ten times or more. This chain connects TRBV19 to TRBJ2-2; a possible D gene is TRBD2 (6 bases). The CDR3 covers 13 residues. CDR1 is LNHDA, CDR2 SQIVND, per germline (reference sequence). V gave up 5 bases and J gave up 7 bases, with 11 bases separating them. The CDR3 DNA follows: TGTGCCAGTAGTCAAGTCGGGGGCGGGGAGCTGTTTTTT. It encodes CASSQVGGGELFF.

The V call is TRBV2, the J call TRBJ2-3, with D uncertain. V was cut by 6 bases and J by 0 bases, with 16 bases left in between. The CDR3 is made up of 16 amino acids. CDR1 SNHLY and CDR2 FYNNEI come from the germline V gene. CDR3 sequence reads: CASRPRLAASTDTQYF. In nucleotides, the CDR3 is TGTGCCAGCAGACCCCGGTTGGCAGCTAGCACAGATACGCAGTATTTT.

The V call is TRBV13, the J call TRBJ2-2; 9 bases are a match to TRBD2. The CDR3 sequence is 17 residues long. The junction had 9 bases not matched to a gene; V was cut back by 2 bases and J by 5 bases. Germline V gene lookup returns CDR1 PRHDT and CDR2 FYEKMQ (reference sequence). DNA of the CDR3: TGTGCCAGCAGCTTAAGCATAGCGGGAGTAGGGACCGGGGAGCTGTTTTTT. It is translated as CASSLSIAGVGTGELFF. The full variable domain, with the rest looked up from reference TRBV13 and TRBJ2-2, is AAGVIQSPRHLIKEKRETATLKCYPIPRHDTVYWYQQGPGQDPQFLISFYEKMQSDKGSIPDRFSAQQFSDYHSELNMSSLELGDSALYFCASSLSIAGVGTGELFFGEGSRLTVL.

This clone showed up just once. The CDR3 protein is CASSAPGTHSGTDTQYF. The CDR3, as DNA: TGTGCCAGCAGTGCTCCCGGGACCCACAGCGGCACAGATACGCAGTATTTT. The chain has TRBV25-1 and TRBJ2-3, with D possibly called TRBD1 or TRBD2 (5 bases each). The CDR3 totals 17 residues. The V and J ends lost 4 bases and 1 base respectively, with 18 bases between them. Per the germline V gene, CDR1 is MGHDK and CDR2 is SYGVNS.

This chain uses TRBV7-2 with TRBJ2-1; either TRBD1 or TRBD2 may supply D (5 bases each). CDR3 length: 17 residues. With 2 bases removed from V and 3 bases from J, the gap between germline ends came to 17 bases. The germline CDR1 and CDR2 sequences are SGHTA and FQGNSA. The CDR3 protein is CASSLQGGRGVYNEQFF. The CDR3 bases are TGTGCCAGCAGCTTACAGGGCGGTAGAGGGGTCTACAATGAGCAGTTCTTC. Filled out from reference TRBV7-2 and TRBJ2-1, the complete variable domain reads GAGVSQSPSNKVTEKGKDVELRCDPISGHTALYWYRQSLGQGLEFLIYFQGNSAPDKSGLPSDRFSAERTGGSVSTLTIQRTQQEDSAVYLCASSLQGGRGVYNEQFFGPGTRLTVL.

The chain employs TRBV11-3 and TRBJ2-5; TRBD2 is a possible D gene (5 bases). Germline values: CDR1 SGHNT, CDR2 YENEEA. The CDR3 has 13 residues. Deletions cut 3 bases from V and 3 bases from J, with 8 bases between. As DNA, the CDR3 is TGTGCCAGCAGCTTTGCTAGCAAAGAGACCCAGTACTTC. It is translated as CASSFASKETQYF. Filled out from reference TRBV11-3 and TRBJ2-5, the complete variable domain reads EAGVVQSPRYKIIEKKQPVAFWCNPISGHNTLYWYLQNLGQGPELLIRYENEEAVDDSQLPKDRFSAERLKGVDSTLKIQPAELGDSAVYLCASSFASKETQYFGPGTRLLVL.

Many counts were recorded for this clone. The chain carries TRBV28 and TRBJ1-4; D ambiguous. V lost 6 bases and J lost 10, with 15 bases in between. Per germline, CDR1 MDHEN and CDR2 SYDVKM. This CDR3 comprises 13 residues. In DNA form, the CDR3 reads TGTGCCAGCAGCCACTCCCCCGGCGGAAAACTGTTTTTT. Encoded protein: CASSHSPGGKLFF.

This chain joins TRBV2 and TRBJ1-5; D might be TRBD1 (5 bases). Germline values: CDR1 SNHLY, CDR2 FYNNEI. V lost 2 bases and J lost 6, with 11 bases in between. This CDR3 region has 14 residues. The DNA for the CDR3 is TGTGCCAGCAGTGAACAGGCCGGGGGTCAGCCCCAGCATTTT. Translated: CASSEQAGGQPQHF.

This clone was picked up a small number of times. The rearrangement uses TRBV4-2 and TRBJ2-3; unclear D gene. The CDR3 runs 13 residues. V was shortened by 1 base and J by 10 bases, with 12 bases between the two germline ends. Germline CDR1 LGHNA, CDR2 YNFKEQ. CDR3 region: CASSQAESTAQYF. The CDR3, as DNA: TGTGCCAGCAGCCAAGCGGAAAGTACCGCGCAGTATTTT.

This clone was found many times. This chain joins TRBV7-2 and TRBJ2-7; 7 positions match TRBD2. The CDR3 runs 15 residues. In germline, CDR1 is SGHTA, CDR2 FQGNSA. V lost 5 bases and J lost 2; bases outside the gene matches: 9. CDR3 sequence reads: CASSAQSGTTYEQYF. The CDR3 DNA follows: TGTGCCAGCAGCGCCCAAAGCGGGACGACCTACGAGCAGTACTTC.

This clone has more than one count but fewer than ten. Other DNA sequences in this specimen translate into the identical CDR3. The chain joins TRBV5-1 to TRBJ2-1, with a tentative D call TRBD2 (6 bases). Germline-derived CDR1 and CDR2 are SGHRS and YFSETQ. The CDR3 extends over 15 amino acids. V lost 4 bases to trimming and J lost 5 bases, with 16 bases between them. The CDR3 DNA reads TGCGCCAGCAGCGTCGGGACTCAGAGCAACAATGAGCAGTTCTTC. The encoded protein is CASSVGTQSNNEQFF.

This clone turned up a few times. This chain links TRBV27 with TRBJ2-3, with TRBD2 matching 12 bases. The CDR3 loop spans 18 amino acids. CDR1 MNHEY and CDR2 SMNVEV come from the germline V gene (reference sequence). The V gene end was trimmed by 3 bases and the J gene end by 1 base; junction bases not matched to a gene: 8. The CDR3 nucleotides are TGTGCCAGCAGTTTGTACGTGGGACTAGCGGGCCGCACAGATACGCAGTATTTT. The encoded protein is CASSLYVGLAGRTDTQYF.

This chain connects TRBV14 to TRBJ1-2; D not certain. CDR1 and CDR2 from the germline V gene are SGHDN and FVKESK. V was pared by 3 bases and J by 4 bases, with 6 bases between. This CDR3 contains 12 residues. CDR3 sequence: CASSQTPYGYTF. As DNA, the CDR3 is TGTGCCAGCAGCCAGACTCCCTATGGCTACACCTTC.

This clone was found once. V and J are TRBV28 and TRBJ1-5; 7 nucleotides align to TRBD1. The CDR3 covers 16 residues. V trimming: 3 bases; J trimming: 1 base; junction bases outside the gene matches: 6. Germline V CDR1 and CDR2: MDHEN, SYDVKM. The chain's CDR3 is CASSLVTGVSNQPQHF. The CDR3 DNA sequence: TGTGCCAGCAGTTTGGTCACAGGGGTGAGCAATCAGCCCCAGCATTTT.